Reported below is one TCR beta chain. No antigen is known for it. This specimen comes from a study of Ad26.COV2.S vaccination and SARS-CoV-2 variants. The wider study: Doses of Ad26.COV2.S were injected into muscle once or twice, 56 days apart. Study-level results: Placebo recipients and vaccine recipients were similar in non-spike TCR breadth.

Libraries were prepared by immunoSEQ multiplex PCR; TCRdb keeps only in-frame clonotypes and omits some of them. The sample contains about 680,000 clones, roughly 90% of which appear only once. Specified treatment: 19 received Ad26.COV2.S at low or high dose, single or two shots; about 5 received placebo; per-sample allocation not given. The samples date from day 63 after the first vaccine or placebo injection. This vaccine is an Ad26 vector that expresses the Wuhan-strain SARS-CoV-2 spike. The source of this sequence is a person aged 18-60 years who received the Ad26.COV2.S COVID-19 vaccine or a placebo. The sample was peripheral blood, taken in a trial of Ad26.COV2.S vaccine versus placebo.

CDR3 region: CATSRGGGTNTEAFF. CDR3 in DNA: TGTGCCACCAGCAGAGGTGGCGGGACGAACACTGAAGCTTTCTTT. The V call is TRBV15, the J call TRBJ1-1, with D perhaps TRBD1 (5 bases). This CDR3 spans 15 amino acids. The V end lost 1 base, the J end lost 1 base, and 10 bases lay between the germline ends. Germline V gene sequence: CDR1 LNHNV, CDR2 YYDKDF (reference sequence).